This TCR beta chain was captured in a study of control samples from healthy donors and cancer patients (dated by TCRdb to 2018 to 2021). To prepare the library, the immunoSEQ multiplex PCR assay was applied. Entries here come from immuneACCESS through TCRdb and include only in-frame sequences with V and J called. Some clones fail to appear in such tables; in the studies checked, an unresolved V gene covers under half of the shortfall, and the cause of the remainder is unknown. This sample is represented by some 410,000 clones; 80% to 95% of them were singletons. Around 6.4% of the sample goes to the ten largest clones. With regard to this clone: Its target antigen remains unknown. Per-base quality was not reported, and no clone a single base away is much larger than it.

Unmatched junction bases come to 4, with V trimmed by 8 bases and J by 4 bases. From the cysteine through the phenylalanine, the CDR3 covers 12 amino acids. Only CDR3 DNA is held: 36 bases, read in frame from base 1. The germline V gene (reference sequence) provides CDR1 LNHDA and CDR2 SQIVND. The sequencing sample was made of PBMCs. This clonotype was obtained from a man aged 35 to 55 with head and neck cancer. Recombination linked TRBV19 to TRBJ1-2; 7 junctional bases match TRBD1. The CDR3 protein: CASSDRPYGYTF. The DNA reads TGTGCCAGTTCGGACAGGCCCTATGGCTACACCTTC.